This record looks at one T cell receptor (beta chain) sequence and its context. Its antigen is currently unknown. The CDR3 is 15 residues long. Per germline, CDR1 SGHAT and CDR2 FQNNGV. Deletions cut 0 bases from V and 0 bases from J, with 9 bases between. These data come from a study of early T cells in non-severe SARS-CoV-2 infection. Across the study: Sequenced bulk RNA came from whole blood that was unsorted, and chains were unpaired.

Individual cDNA molecules were tagged with unique molecular identifiers. TCRdb passed the 5' RACE reads through MiXCR, listing each CDR3 protein once. The data hold 50,000 to 60,000 distinct CDR3 sequences, with around 12% observed a single time. Overall study findings and caveats: Using VDJdb, the matching emphasized anti-spike CD8 responses while missing private and CD4 specificities.

This receptor was taken from an adult who was a healthcare worker with PCR-confirmed SARS-CoV-2 infection or an uninfected control (not recorded which). The sequenced sample consisted of whole blood. This sequence joins TRBV11-2 and TRBJ2-7; unclear D gene. For the CDR3, the DNA is TGTGCCAGCAGCTTAGAAAGCCCTTCCTCCTACGAGCAGTACTTC. It yields the protein CASSLESPSSYEQYF. The whole variable domain, remainder taken from reference TRBV11-2 and TRBJ2-7, is EAGVAQSPRYKIIEKRQSVAFWCNPISGHATLYWYQQILGQGPKLLIQFQNNGVVDDSQLPKDRFSAERLKGVDSTLKIQPAKLEDSAVYLCASSLESPSSYEQYFGPGTRLTVT.